The T cell receptor (beta chain) described here comes from a study of T cell repertoires in ileal Crohn's disease. Study summary: About 36% were active smokers at surgery; median disease duration was 7.9 years. Surgery for a complication: stricturing in around 60%, penetrating in approximately 40%. Study outcomes and limitations: Clonality above 26.8% at surgery always came with endoscopic recurrence.

Trimming removed 10 bases from V and 5 bases from J; junction bases left unmatched: 8. Per the germline V gene, CDR1 is SGHTA and CDR2 is FQGNSA. This CDR3 spans 14 amino acids. Generated by immunoSEQ multiplex PCR, the TCRdb table keeps only in-frame clones and is missing some. The table has 25,000 to 30,000 clones, about 81% seen once. Included were adult ileal or ileocolonic Crohn's patients indicated for ileocolonic resection. On this clone: Its antigen is unidentified.

Sequencing was carried out using ileal tissue. The receptor was derived from an adult with Crohn's disease. The J gene is TRBJ2-3, the V gene TRBV7-2, with 11 bases lining up with TRBD1. CDR3 sequence reads: CATRPGTGGDTQYF. Here the CDR3 DNA reads TGTGCCACCCGGCCCGGGACAGGGGGAGATACGCAGTATTTT.